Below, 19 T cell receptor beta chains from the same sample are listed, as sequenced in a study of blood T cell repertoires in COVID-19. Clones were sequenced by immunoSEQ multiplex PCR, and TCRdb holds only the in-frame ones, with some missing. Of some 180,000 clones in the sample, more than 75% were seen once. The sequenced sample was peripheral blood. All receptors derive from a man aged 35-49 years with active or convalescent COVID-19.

The CDR3 loop reads CASSLPGGGVYEQYF. CDR3 DNA: TGTGCCAGCAGCTTGCCTGGCGGGGGGGTTTACGAGCAGTACTTC. The chain uses TRBV13 and TRBJ2-7; 9 positions agree with TRBD2. Trimming at V came to 3 bases and at J to 4 bases, leaving 7 bases not matched to a gene. This CDR3 is 15 amino acids long. Germline lookup yields CDR1 PRHDT and CDR2 FYEKMQ (reference sequence). The entire variable domain, with the rest obtained from reference TRBV13 and TRBJ2-7, is as follows: AAGVIQSPRHLIKEKRETATLKCYPIPRHDTVYWYQQGPGQDPQFLISFYEKMQSDKGSIPDRFSAQQFSDYHSELNMSSLELGDSALYFCASSLPGGGVYEQYFGPGTRLTVT.

CDR3 loop: CAASRAQTIGSPLHF. The CDR3 region has the DNA TGTGCCGCCAGCAGGGCACAGACGATAGGGTCACCCCTCCACTTT. The V gene is TRBV6-5, the J gene TRBJ1-6, with D possibly matching TRBD1 (5 bases). This CDR3 spans 15 amino acids. The germline gives CDR1 MNHEY, CDR2 SVGAGI. V was cut by 11 bases and J by 10 bases, with 24 bases left in between.

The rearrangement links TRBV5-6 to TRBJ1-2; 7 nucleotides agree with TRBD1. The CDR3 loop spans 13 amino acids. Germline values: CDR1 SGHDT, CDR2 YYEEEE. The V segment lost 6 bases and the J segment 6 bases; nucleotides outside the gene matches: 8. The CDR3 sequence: CASNLGQDHGYTF. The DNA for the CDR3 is TGTGCCAGCAACCTTGGACAGGACCATGGCTACACCTTC.

CDR3 bases: TGTGCCAGTAGTATCCAGACAGGGTTCGAGCAGTACTTC. Translating it yields CASSIQTGFEQYF. The V gene is TRBV19, the J gene TRBJ2-7, with 7 bases fitting TRBD1. CDR1 is LNHDA, CDR2 SQIVND, per germline (reference sequence). The V gene end was trimmed by 3 bases and the J gene end by 6 bases; junction bases not matched to a gene: 5. The CDR3 is made up of 13 amino acids.

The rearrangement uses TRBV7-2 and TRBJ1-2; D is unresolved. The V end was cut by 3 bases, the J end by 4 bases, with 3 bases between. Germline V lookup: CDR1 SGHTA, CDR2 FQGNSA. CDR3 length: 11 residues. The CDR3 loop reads CASSFSYGYTF. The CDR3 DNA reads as TGTGCCAGCAGCTTTAGCTATGGCTACACCTTC.

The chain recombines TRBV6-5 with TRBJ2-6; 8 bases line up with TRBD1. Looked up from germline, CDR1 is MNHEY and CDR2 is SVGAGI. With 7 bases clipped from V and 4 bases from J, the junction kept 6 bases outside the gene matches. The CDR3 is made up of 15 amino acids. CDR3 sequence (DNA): TGTGCCAGCAAAGACAGGGGATCCGGGGCCAACGTCCTGACTTTC. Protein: CASKDRGSGANVLTF.

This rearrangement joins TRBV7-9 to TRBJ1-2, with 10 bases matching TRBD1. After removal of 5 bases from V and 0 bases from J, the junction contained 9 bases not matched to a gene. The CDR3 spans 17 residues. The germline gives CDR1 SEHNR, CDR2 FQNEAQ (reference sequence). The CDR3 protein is CASSGRTGGLANYGYTF. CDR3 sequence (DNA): TGTGCCAGCAGCGGGAGGACAGGGGGTTTAGCTAACTATGGCTACACCTTC.

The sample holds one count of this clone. CDR3 loop: CATSRGTGGTTEAFF. The CDR3 DNA sequence: TGTGCCACCAGCAGGGGGACAGGGGGGACCACTGAAGCTTTCTTT. The chain carries TRBV15 and TRBJ1-1, with 11 nucleotides matching TRBD1. The CDR3 loop spans 15 amino acids. J was trimmed by 4 bases and V by 3 bases; bases with no gene match: 4. Germline V gives CDR1 LNHNV, CDR2 YYDKDF (reference sequence).

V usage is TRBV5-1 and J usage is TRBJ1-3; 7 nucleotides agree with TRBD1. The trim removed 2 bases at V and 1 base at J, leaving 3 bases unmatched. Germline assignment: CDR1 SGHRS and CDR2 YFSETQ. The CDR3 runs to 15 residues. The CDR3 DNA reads TGCGCCAGCAGCTTAGGGACAGCGTCTGGAAACACCATATATTTT. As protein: CASSLGTASGNTIYF. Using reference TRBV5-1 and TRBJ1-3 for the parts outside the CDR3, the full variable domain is KAGVTQTPRYLIKTRGQQVTLSCSPISGHRSVSWYQQTPGQGLQFLFEYFSETQRNKGNFPGRFSGRQFSNSRSEMNVSTLELGDSALYLCASSLGTASGNTIYFGEGSWLTVV.

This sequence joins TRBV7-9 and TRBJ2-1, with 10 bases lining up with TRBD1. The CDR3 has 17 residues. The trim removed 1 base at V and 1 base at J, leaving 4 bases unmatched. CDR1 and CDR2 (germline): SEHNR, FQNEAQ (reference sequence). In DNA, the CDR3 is TGTGCCAGCAGCTTAGTCCTGGGACAGGGGTCCTACAATGAGCAGTTCTTC. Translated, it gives CASSLVLGQGSYNEQFF.

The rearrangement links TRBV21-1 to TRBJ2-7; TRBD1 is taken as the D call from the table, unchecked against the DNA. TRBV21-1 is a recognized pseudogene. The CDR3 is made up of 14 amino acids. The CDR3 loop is CASSKADKSYEQYF. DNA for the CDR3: TGTGCCAGCAGCAAAGCTGACAAATCCTACGAGCAGTACTTC.

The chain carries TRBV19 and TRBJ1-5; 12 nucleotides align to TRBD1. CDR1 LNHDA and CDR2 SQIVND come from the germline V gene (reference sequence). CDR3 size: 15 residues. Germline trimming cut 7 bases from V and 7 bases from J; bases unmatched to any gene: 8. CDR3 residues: CASTPGQGAWQPQHF. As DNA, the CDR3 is TGTGCCAGTACTCCGGGACAGGGGGCCTGGCAGCCCCAGCATTTT.

Written as DNA, the CDR3 is TGTGCCAGCAGCCAGAGGGGGGGCCTGAGCTCTGGAAACACCATATATTTT. It codes for CASSQRGGLSSGNTIYF. The chain has TRBV7-9 and TRBJ1-3, with D possibly TRBD1 on 6 matching bases. The V gene's germline CDR1 is SEHNR and CDR2 FQNEAQ (reference sequence). This CDR3 has 17 residues. Trimming took off 5 bases at V and 0 bases at J, with 17 bases between the two ends.

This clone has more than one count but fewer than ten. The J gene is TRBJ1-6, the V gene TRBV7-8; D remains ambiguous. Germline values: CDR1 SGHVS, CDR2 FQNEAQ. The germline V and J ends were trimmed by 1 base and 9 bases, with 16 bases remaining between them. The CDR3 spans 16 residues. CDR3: CASSLVDPEEGSPLHF. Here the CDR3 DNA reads TGTGCCAGCAGCTTAGTTGATCCCGAGGAGGGTTCACCCCTCCACTTT.

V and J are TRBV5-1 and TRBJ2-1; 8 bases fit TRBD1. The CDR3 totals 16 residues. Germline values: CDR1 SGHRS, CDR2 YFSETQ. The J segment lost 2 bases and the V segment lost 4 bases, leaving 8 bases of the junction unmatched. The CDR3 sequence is CASSPGTQGAYNEQFF. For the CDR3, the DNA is TGCGCCAGCAGCCCGGGAACACAGGGGGCCTACAATGAGCAGTTCTTC.

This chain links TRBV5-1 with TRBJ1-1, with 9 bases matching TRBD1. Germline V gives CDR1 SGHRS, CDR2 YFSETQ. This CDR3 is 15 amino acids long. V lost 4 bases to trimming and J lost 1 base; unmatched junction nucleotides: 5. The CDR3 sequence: CASSPTTGGNTEAFF. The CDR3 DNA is TGCGCCAGCAGCCCAACGACAGGGGGGAACACTGAAGCTTTCTTT.

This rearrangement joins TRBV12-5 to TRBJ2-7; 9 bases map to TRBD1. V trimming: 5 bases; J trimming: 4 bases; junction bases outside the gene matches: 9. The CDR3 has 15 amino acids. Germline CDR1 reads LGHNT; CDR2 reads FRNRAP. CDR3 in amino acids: CASGPPGQGWYEQYF. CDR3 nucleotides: TGTGCTAGTGGTCCACCGGGACAGGGTTGGTACGAGCAGTACTTC.

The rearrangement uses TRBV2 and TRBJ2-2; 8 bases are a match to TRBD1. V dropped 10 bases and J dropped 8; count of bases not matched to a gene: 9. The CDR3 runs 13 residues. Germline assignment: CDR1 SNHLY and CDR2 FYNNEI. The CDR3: CATGQGGGGELFF. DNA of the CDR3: TGTGCCACCGGACAGGGAGGAGGTGGGGAGCTGTTTTTT.

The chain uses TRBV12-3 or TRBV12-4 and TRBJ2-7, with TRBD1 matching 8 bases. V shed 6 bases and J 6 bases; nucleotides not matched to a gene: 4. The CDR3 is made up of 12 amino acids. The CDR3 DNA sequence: TGTGCCAGCAGCCAGACAGGGGCCGAGCAGTACTTC. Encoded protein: CASSQTGAEQYF.